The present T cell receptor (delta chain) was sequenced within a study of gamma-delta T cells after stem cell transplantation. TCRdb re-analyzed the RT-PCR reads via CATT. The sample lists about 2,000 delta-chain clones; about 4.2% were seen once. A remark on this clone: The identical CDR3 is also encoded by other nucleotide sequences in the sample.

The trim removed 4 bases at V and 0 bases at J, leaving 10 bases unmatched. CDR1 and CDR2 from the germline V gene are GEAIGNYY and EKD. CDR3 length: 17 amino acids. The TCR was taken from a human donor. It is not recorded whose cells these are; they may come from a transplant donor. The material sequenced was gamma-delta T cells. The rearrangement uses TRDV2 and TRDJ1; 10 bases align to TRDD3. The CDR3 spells CACDPIDTGGYTDKLIF. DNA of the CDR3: TGTGCCTGTGATCCTATCGATACTGGGGGATACACCGATAAACTCATCTTT.